Below, one T cell receptor (beta chain) is given with its context. The CDR3 is 16 residues long. Germline values: CDR1 SGHRS, CDR2 YFSETQ. With 0 bases removed from V and 4 bases from J, the gap between germline ends came to 13 bases. The data belong to a study of cytomegalovirus exposure and HLA in healthy donors. Study as a whole: Roughly 77 million unique TCRs from HLA-typed donors made up an early data release.

Amplification used 60 Vbeta primers and 13 Jbeta primers. Method: immunoSEQ multiplex PCR; TCRdb's copy keeps in-frame clones and lacks some. Among about 140,000 clones listed, roughly 75% were seen once. The sequence was obtained from a man under 40 in good health and CMV-seronegative. The sample consisted of PBMCs. This chain connects TRBV5-1 to TRBJ2-2; maybe TRBD1 (6 bases). CDR3 sequence: CASSLAAGVTTGELFF. In DNA, the CDR3 is TGCGCCAGCAGCTTGGCCGCAGGGGTGACCACCGGGGAGCTGTTTTTT.